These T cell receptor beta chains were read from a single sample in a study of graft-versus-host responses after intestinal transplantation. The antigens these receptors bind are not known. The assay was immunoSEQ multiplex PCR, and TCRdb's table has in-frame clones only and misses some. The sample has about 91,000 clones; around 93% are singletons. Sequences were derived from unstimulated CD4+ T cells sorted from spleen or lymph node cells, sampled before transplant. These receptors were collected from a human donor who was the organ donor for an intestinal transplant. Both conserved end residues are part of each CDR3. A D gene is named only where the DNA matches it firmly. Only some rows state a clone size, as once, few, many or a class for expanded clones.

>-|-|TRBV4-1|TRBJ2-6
TGCGCCAGCAGCCAAGAAGATTCCGTCGGCTCTGGGGCCAACGTCCTGACTTTC
CASSQEDSVGSGANVLTF
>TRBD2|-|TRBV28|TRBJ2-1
TGTGCCAGCAAACCGGGACTAGATTTATATGAGCAGTTCTTC
CASKPGLDLYEQFF
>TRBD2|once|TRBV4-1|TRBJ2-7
TGCGCCAGCAGCCAAGATCTAGCGGGTTTTTACGAGCAGTACTTC
CASSQDLAGFYEQYF
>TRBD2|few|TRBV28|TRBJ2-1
TGTGCCAGCAGGTCGCCTAGCGGGGGATCCTACAATGAGCAGTTCTTC
CASRSPSGGSYNEQFF
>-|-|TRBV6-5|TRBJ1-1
TGTGCCAGCACCCGAGAACCAAGGAACACTGAAGCTTTCTTT
CASTREPRNTEAFF
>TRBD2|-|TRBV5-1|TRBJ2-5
TGCGCCAGCAGCTTGCCGGGAGGCCAAGAGACCCAGTACTTC
CASSLPGGQETQYF
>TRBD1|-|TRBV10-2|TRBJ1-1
TGCGCCAGCAGTGCGTACAGGGGGGAGATGAACACTGAAGCTTTCTTT
CASSAYRGEMNTEAFF
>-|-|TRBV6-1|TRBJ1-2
TGTGCCAGCAACCTTCAGGGGAAGTATGGCTACACCTTC
CASNLQGKYGYTF
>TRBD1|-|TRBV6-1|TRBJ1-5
TGTGCCAGCAGTGAAGCAACTCCGGGACAGGGCTTAAACTGGCCCCAGCATTTT
CASSEATPGQGLNWPQHF
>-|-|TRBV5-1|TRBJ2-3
TGCGCCAGCAGCTTGGGACAGGGAGGTGTCACAGATACGCAGTATTTT
CASSLGQGGVTDTQYF
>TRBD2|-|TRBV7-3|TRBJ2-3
TGTGCCAGCGACGGACTAGCGGAAACTAGCACAGATACGCAGTATTTT
CASDGLAETSTDTQYF
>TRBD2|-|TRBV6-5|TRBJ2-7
TGTGCCAGCAGTTACAGAGGGTCTAGCGGGATAGACGAGCAGTACTTC
CASSYRGSSGIDEQYF
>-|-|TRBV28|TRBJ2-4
TGTGCCAGCAGTTTAGGAGGGGTCGGCATTCAGTACTTC
CASSLGGVGIQYF
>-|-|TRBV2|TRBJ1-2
TGTGCCAGCAACAGAGACAGAAACTATGGCTACACCTTC
CASNRDRNYGYTF
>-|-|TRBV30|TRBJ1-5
TGTGCCTGGACCCATGGGGGGGCTAGCAATCAGCCCCAGCATTTT
CAWTHGGASNQPQHF
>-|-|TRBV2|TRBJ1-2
TGTGCCAGCAGTGTCAGTAGGGGACACCAAAAGGGGGGCTACACCTTC
CASSVSRGHQKGGYTF
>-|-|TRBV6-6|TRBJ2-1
TGTGCCAGCGCCCTGACGCGGGGATCCTCCTACAATGAGCAGTTCTTC
CASALTRGSSYNEQFF
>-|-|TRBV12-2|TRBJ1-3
TGTGCAAGTCGCTTAGTGGGCGGGGACACCATATATTTT
CASRLVGGDTIYF
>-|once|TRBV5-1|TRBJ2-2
TGCGCCAGCAGCTTGACAGGGTATGGGAGCACCGGGGAGCTGTTTTTT
CASSLTGYGSTGELFF
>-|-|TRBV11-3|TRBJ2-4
TGTGCCAGCAGCTTAGCCCCCTCCAGTGTCCTAGCCAAAAACATTCAGTACTTC
CASSLAPSSVLAKNIQYF
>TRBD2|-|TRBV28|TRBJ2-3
TGTGCCAGCAGCGGACTAGCCGGAACAGATACGCAGTATTTT
CASSGLAGTDTQYF
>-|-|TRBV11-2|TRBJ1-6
TGTGCCAGCAGGTTGTTTCTTGATTCACCCCTCCACTTT
CASRLFLDSPLHF
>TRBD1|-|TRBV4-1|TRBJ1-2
TGCGCCAGCAGCCAAGGAGAACAGGGGGTAAGGGGCTACACCTTC
CASSQGEQGVRGYTF
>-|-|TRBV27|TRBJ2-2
TGTGCCAGCAGTTTCCTAGTCCGGGGCGGGGAGCTGTTTTTT
CASSFLVRGGELFF
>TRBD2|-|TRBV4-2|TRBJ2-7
TGTGCCAGCAGCCACCCGCAGGCTAGCGGGAGCCAATGGAGGGAGCAGTACTTC
CASSHPQASGSQWREQYF
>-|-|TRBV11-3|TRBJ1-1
TGTGCCAGCAGTAAAGGACAGCTGAACACTGAAGCTTTCTTT
CASSKGQLNTEAFF
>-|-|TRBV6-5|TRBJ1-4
TGTGCCAGCAGTTCCCAGACAACTAATGAAAAACTGTTTTTT
CASSSQTTNEKLFF
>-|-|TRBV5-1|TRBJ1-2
TGCGCCAGCAGCTTGGTAGTGCAGGGCGATCATGGCTACACCTTC
CASSLVVQGDHGYTF
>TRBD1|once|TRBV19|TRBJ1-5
TGTGCCAGTAGTGGAACAGGGGGGCAGCCCCAGCATTTT
CASSGTGGQPQHF
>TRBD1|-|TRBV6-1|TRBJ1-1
TGTGCCAGCAGTGACTTTTCCCGGACAGGCTCGAACACTGAAGCTTTCTTT
CASSDFSRTGSNTEAFF
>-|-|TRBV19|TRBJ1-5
TGTGCCAGTTCCCTAATGAACTCCGGGAATCAGCCCCAGCATTTT
CASSLMNSGNQPQHF
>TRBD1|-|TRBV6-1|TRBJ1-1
TGTGCCAGCAGGGGGACAGAACAGAACACTGAAGCTTTCTTT
CASRGTEQNTEAFF
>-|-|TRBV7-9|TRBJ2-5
TGTGCCAGCAGCTTAGACAGTCAGGGGACCCAGTACTTC
CASSLDSQGTQYF
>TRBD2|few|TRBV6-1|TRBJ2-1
TGTGCCAGCAGTGGGACGAGCGGGAGACGCTACAATGAGCAGTTCTTC
CASSGTSGRRYNEQFF
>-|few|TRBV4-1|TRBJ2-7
TGCGCCAGCAGCCAAGAGGGAAGGGGATACGAGCAGTACTTC
CASSQEGRGYEQYF
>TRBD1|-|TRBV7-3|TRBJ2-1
TGTGCCAGCAGCCGAGGGCTCAGGGGGTCCGGCTCCTACAATGAGCAGTTCTTC
CASSRGLRGSGSYNEQFF
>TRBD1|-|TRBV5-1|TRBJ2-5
TGCGCCAGCAGTCAGACAGGGCACCAAGAGACCCAGTACTTC
CASSQTGHQETQYF
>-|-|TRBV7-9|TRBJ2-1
TGTGCCAGCAGCCACTACCCCGCCTACAATGAGCAGTTCTTC
CASSHYPAYNEQFF
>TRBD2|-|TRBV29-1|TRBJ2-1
TGCAGCGTGCGTGGACTAGCGGTCAATGAGCAGTTCTTC
CSVRGLAVNEQFF
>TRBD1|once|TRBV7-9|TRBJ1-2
TGTGCCAGCAGCGTATACCCCGGGACAGGGGATGGCTACACCTTC
CASSVYPGTGDGYTF
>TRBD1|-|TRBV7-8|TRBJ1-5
TGTGCCAGCAGCCCGGGACAGGGCAGGGGGAGCAATCAGCCCCAGCATTTT
CASSPGQGRGSNQPQHF
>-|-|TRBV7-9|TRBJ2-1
TGTGCCAGCAGCTTAGTGGGGGCCTGGGAGCAGTTCTTC
CASSLVGAWEQFF
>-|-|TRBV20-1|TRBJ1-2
TGCAGTGCCCACGACAATTCAGGCTACACCTTC
CSAHDNSGYTF
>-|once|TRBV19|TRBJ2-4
TGTGCCAGTAGTAGACCGACAGGCGGTAAAAACATTCAGTACTTC
CASSRPTGGKNIQYF
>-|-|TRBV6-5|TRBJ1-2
TGTGCCAGCAGTGACGTAGCCTGGGGCTACACCTTC
CASSDVAWGYTF
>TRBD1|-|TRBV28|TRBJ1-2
TGTGCCAGCAGTTCGGCCGGGACAGGGAGCAATGGCTACACCTTC
CASSSAGTGSNGYTF
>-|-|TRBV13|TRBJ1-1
TGTGCCAGCAGCCACGGTGGCCCGACGGGGAACACTGAAGCTTTCTTT
CASSHGGPTGNTEAFF
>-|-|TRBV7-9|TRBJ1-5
TGTGCCAGCAGCGCTGCGGCGGGCAATCAGCCCCAGCATTTT
CASSAAAGNQPQHF
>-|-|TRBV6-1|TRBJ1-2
TGTGCCAGCACCCAGGACAGATTTTATGGCTACACCTTC
CASTQDRFYGYTF
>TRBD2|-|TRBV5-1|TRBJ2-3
TGCGCCAGCAGCTTGAAAGGACTAGCGGGAGGTCGGCATTCAGATACGCAGTATTTT
CASSLKGLAGGRHSDTQYF
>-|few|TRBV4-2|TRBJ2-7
TGTGCCAGCAGCCAAGGAGGAGGAACCTTGATATACGAGCAGTACTTC
CASSQGGGTLIYEQYF
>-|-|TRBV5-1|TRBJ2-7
TGCGCCAGCAGGATCTGGTCCCAGGGGTCCTACGAGCAGTACTTC
CASRIWSQGSYEQYF
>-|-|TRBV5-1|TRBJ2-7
TGCGCCAGCAGCTTGGATGGCAGGCCTACCTACGAGCAGTACTTC
CASSLDGRPTYEQYF
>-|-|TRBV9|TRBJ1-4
TGTGCCAGCAGCGTAGAAGGCGGAAAACTGTTTTTT
CASSVEGGKLFF
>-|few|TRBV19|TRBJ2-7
TGTGCCAGTACTGGACACCTTGGCGAGCAGTACTTC
CASTGHLGEQYF